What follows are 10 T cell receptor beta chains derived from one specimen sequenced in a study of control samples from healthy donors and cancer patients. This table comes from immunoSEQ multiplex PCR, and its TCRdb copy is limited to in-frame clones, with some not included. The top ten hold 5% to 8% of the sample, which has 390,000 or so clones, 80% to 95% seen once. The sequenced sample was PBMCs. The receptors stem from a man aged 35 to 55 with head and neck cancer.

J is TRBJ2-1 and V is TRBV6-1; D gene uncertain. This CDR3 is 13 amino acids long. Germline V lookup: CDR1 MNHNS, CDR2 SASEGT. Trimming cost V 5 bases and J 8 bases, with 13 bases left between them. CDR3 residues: CASSSRSEYEQFF. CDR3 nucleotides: TGTGCCAGCAGTTCCCGGTCGGAGTATGAGCAGTTCTTC.

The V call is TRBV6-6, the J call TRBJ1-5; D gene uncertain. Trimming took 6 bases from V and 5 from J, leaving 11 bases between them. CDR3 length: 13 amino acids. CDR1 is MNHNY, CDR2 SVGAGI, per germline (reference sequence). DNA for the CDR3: TGTGCCAGCAGCCAAAGGAGAGATCAGCCCCAGCATTTT. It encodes CASSQRRDQPQHF.

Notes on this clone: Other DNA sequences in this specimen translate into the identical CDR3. The CDR3 sequence: CASSLVRDEQYF. CDR3 bases: TGCGCCAGCAGCTTGGTCCGGGACGAGCAGTACTTC. This chain links TRBV5-1 with TRBJ2-7; no clear D. Germline V gene lookup returns CDR1 SGHRS and CDR2 YFSETQ. Trimming shortened V by 0 bases and J by 5 bases, and 6 bases separated the two germline ends. The CDR3 has 12 residues.

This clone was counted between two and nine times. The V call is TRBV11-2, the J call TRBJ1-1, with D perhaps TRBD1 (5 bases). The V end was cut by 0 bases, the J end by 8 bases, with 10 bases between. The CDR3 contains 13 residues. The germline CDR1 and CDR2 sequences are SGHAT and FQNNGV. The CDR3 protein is CASSLDQAGEAFF. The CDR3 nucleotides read TGTGCCAGCAGCTTAGATCAGGCAGGGGAAGCTTTCTTT.

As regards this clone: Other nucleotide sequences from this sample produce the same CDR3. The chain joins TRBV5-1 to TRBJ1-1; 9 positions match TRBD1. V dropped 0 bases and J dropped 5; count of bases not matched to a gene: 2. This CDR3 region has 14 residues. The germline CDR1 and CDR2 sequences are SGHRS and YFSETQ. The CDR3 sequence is CASSLEQGATEAFF. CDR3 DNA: TGCGCCAGCAGCTTGGAACAGGGGGCAACTGAAGCTTTCTTT.

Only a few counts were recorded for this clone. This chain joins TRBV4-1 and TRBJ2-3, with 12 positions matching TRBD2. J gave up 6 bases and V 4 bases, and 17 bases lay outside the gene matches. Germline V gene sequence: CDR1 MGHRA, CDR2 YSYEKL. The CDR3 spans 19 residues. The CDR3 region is CASSPGVLSSGRARDTQYF. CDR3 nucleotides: TGCGCCAGCAGCCCAGGGGTACTTTCTAGCGGGAGGGCGAGGGATACGCAGTATTTT.

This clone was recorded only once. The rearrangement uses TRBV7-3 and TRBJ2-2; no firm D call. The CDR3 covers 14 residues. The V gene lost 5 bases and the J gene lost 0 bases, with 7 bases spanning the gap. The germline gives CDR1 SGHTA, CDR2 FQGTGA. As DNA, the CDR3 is TGTGCCAGCAGCCAAAGTGCGAACACCGGGGAGCTGTTTTTT. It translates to CASSQSANTGELFF.

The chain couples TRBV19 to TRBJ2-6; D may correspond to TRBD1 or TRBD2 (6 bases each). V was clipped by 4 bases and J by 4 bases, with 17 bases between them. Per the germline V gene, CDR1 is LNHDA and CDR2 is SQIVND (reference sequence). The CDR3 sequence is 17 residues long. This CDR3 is CASSTRHREDGANVLTF. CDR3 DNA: TGTGCCAGTAGTACCCGTCACAGGGAGGACGGGGCCAACGTCCTGACTTTC.

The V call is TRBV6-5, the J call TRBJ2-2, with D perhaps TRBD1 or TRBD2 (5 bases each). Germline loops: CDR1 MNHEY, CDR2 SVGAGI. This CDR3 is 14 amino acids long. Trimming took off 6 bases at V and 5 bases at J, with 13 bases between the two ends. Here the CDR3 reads CASRRDGGTGELFF. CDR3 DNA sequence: TGTGCCAGCAGACGGGACGGCGGGACCGGGGAGCTGTTTTTT.

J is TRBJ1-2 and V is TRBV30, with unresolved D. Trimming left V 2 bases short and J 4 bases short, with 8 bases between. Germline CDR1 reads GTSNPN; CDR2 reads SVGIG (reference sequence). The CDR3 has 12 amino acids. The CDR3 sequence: CAWSIGSYGYTF. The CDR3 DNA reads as TGTGCCTGGAGTATAGGAAGCTATGGCTACACCTTC.